A single sample is the source of the 14 T cell receptor beta chains below, sequenced in a study of cytomegalovirus exposure and HLA in healthy donors. Both 60 Vbeta primers and 13 Jbeta primers went into the PCR. The table came from immunoSEQ multiplex PCR; TCRdb's copy has only in-frame clones and leaves some out. This sample contains 50,000 to 70,000 clones. Sequenced: PBMCs. The receptor set was obtained from a woman aged 18-29 years in good health and CMV-seronegative.

The J gene is TRBJ1-3, the V gene TRBV7-9; D ambiguous. V lost 1 base, J lost 4 bases, and 11 bases lay in between. This CDR3 region has 15 residues. CDR1 is SEHNR and CDR2 is FQNEAQ in the germline V gene (reference sequence). CDR3 sequence reads: CASSLVGRYGNTIYF. The CDR3 DNA is TGTGCCAGCAGCTTAGTGGGCCGGTACGGAAACACCATATATTTT.

This chain joins TRBV19 and TRBJ1-1, with D uncertain. Germline V CDR1 and CDR2: LNHDA, SQIVND (reference sequence). CDR3 length: 15 residues. The germline V and J ends were trimmed by 1 base and 0 bases, with 9 bases remaining between them. CDR3 in amino acids: CASSIVGRLNTEAFF. The DNA of the CDR3 is TGTGCCAGTAGTATAGTGGGCCGGCTGAACACTGAAGCTTTCTTT. The full variable domain, its missing parts supplied by reference TRBV19 and TRBJ1-1, is DGGITQSPKYLFRKEGQNVTLSCEQNLNHDAMYWYRQDPGQGLRLIYYSQIVNDFQKGDIAEGYSVSREKKESFPLTVTSAQKNPTAFYLCASSIVGRLNTEAFFGQGTRLTVV.

The chain links TRBV11-3 to TRBJ1-2, with 11 bases fitting TRBD1. Per the germline V gene, CDR1 is SGHNT and CDR2 is YENEEA. The CDR3 is 16 residues long. With 1 base clipped from V and 7 bases from J, the junction kept 8 bases outside the gene matches. The CDR3 nucleotides read TGTGCCAGCAGCTTAGGCCTCGGACAGGGGGCGCTTGGCTACACCTTC. Its translation: CASSLGLGQGALGYTF.

The chain carries TRBV18 and TRBJ1-2, with TRBD1 identical over 8 bases. Germline V gene sequence: CDR1 KGHSH, CDR2 LQKENI. With 3 bases clipped from V and 4 bases from J, the junction kept 13 bases outside the gene matches. This CDR3 is built from 17 residues. CDR3: CASSPSGTGELIYGYTF. The CDR3 region has the DNA TGTGCCAGCTCACCTTCCGGGACAGGCGAGTTAATCTATGGCTACACCTTC.

The chain combines TRBV10-3 with TRBJ2-2; D gene ambiguous. Germline CDR1 reads ENHRY; CDR2 reads SYGVKD. The CDR3 has 14 residues. V lost 2 bases to trimming and J lost 0 bases, with 4 bases between them. Written as DNA, the CDR3 is TGTGCCATCAGTGAGGACTCGAACACCGGGGAGCTGTTTTTT. Translation gives CAISEDSNTGELFF.

The gene calls are TRBV4-2 and TRBJ1-1, with 8 bases aligning to TRBD1. CDR1 and CDR2 from the germline V gene are LGHNA and YNFKEQ. The CDR3 loop spans 14 amino acids. V gave up 4 bases and J gave up 5 bases; unmatched junction bases: 6. The CDR3 sequence: CASSPATGVTEAFF. The CDR3 DNA reads as TGTGCCAGCAGCCCCGCGACAGGGGTTACTGAAGCTTTCTTT.

The chain employs TRBV29-1 and TRBJ1-4; maybe TRBD1 (6 bases). From germline, CDR1 is SQVTM and CDR2 ANQGSEA. The CDR3 is 14 amino acids. Trimming removed 3 bases from V and 3 bases from J, with 11 bases in between. The CDR3 bases are TGCAGCGTTGAGGCAGGGGAAGCTAATGAAAAACTGTTTTTT. It codes for CSVEAGEANEKLFF.

This CDR3 reads CASSFTQSGLDNEQFF. The CDR3 DNA reads as TGCGCCAGCAGCTTTACACAGAGCGGGTTAGACAATGAGCAGTTCTTC. V is TRBV5-1 and J is TRBJ2-1, with D possibly TRBD2 on 6 matching bases. From germline, CDR1 is SGHRS and CDR2 YFSETQ. The CDR3 spans 16 residues. Trimming took off 2 bases at V and 5 bases at J, with 17 bases between the two ends. The variable domain in full, with the rest retrieved from reference TRBV5-1 and TRBJ2-1, is KAGVTQTPRYLIKTRGQQVTLSCSPISGHRSVSWYQQTPGQGLQFLFEYFSETQRNKGNFPGRFSGRQFSNSRSEMNVSTLELGDSALYLCASSFTQSGLDNEQFFGPGTRLTVL.

This CDR3 reads CASSPGGWEARYEQYF. The CDR3 nucleotides read TGTGCCAGTAGTCCCGGTGGGTGGGAGGCCCGCTACGAGCAGTACTTC. V gene TRBV19 combines with J gene TRBJ2-7, with D possibly being TRBD2 (6 bases). The CDR3 consists of 16 residues. Germline V CDR1 and CDR2: LNHDA, SQIVND (reference sequence). Deletions cut 5 bases from V and 3 bases from J, with 20 bases between. Variable domain in full (rest from reference TRBV19 and TRBJ2-7): DGGITQSPKYLFRKEGQNVTLSCEQNLNHDAMYWYRQDPGQGLRLIYYSQIVNDFQKGDIAEGYSVSREKKESFPLTVTSAQKNPTAFYLCASSPGGWEARYEQYFGPGTRLTVT.

The V call is TRBV19, the J call TRBJ1-1, with D unresolved. Germline CDR1 reads LNHDA; CDR2 reads SQIVND (reference sequence). The V and J ends lost 3 bases and 7 bases respectively, with 9 bases between them. This CDR3 is built from 12 residues. The CDR3 DNA reads TGTGCCAGTAGTATTGGCGGCAGTGAAGCTTTCTTT. This encodes CASSIGGSEAFF.

The V gene is TRBV27, the J gene TRBJ1-2; 10 nucleotides agree with TRBD1. The V and J ends lost 3 bases and 4 bases, in that order; junction bases with no gene match: 2. CDR1 MNHEY and CDR2 SMNVEV come from the germline V gene (reference sequence). This CDR3 has 14 amino acids. The CDR3 loop reads CASSFGQGGYGYTF. CDR3 in DNA: TGTGCCAGCAGTTTCGGACAGGGGGGCTATGGCTACACCTTC.

This chain connects TRBV4-1 to TRBJ1-5, with D unclear. V lost 3 bases, J lost 3 bases, and 12 bases lay in between. Germline CDR1 MGHRA, CDR2 YSYEKL. This CDR3 spans 15 amino acids. The CDR3 reads CASSQTLGVNQPQHF. The CDR3 DNA sequence: TGCGCCAGCAGCCAGACCCTCGGGGTCAATCAGCCCCAGCATTTT.

This sequence joins TRBV9 and TRBJ1-1; TRBD1 might be the D (6 bases). CDR3 size: 17 residues. Trimming took off 1 base at V and 0 bases at J, with 16 bases between the two ends. Germline loops: CDR1 SGDLS, CDR2 YYNGEE. The CDR3 region is CASSVPPDSLMNTEAFF. CDR3 nucleotides: TGTGCCAGCAGCGTACCTCCGGACAGCCTGATGAACACTGAAGCTTTCTTT. The full variable domain, with the rest looked up from reference TRBV9 and TRBJ1-1, is DSGVTQTPKHLITATGQRVTLRCSPRSGDLSVYWYQQSLDQGLQFLIQYYNGEERAKGNILERFSAQQFPDLHSELNLSSLELGDSALYFCASSVPPDSLMNTEAFFGQGTRLTVV.

V gene TRBV18 combines with J gene TRBJ1-3, with 7 nucleotides matching TRBD1. V was clipped by 3 bases and J by 0 bases; unmatched bases: 2. The CDR3 totals 15 residues. CDR1 and CDR2 (germline): KGHSH, LQKENI. Here the CDR3 DNA reads TGTGCCAGCTCACCTGGGACAGTCTCTGGAAACACCATATATTTT. Its translation is CASSPGTVSGNTIYF.